Reported below is one TCR beta chain. Here immunoSEQ multiplex PCR was the method, and the copy in TCRdb shows in-frame clones only, minus some. The profile shows about 140,000 clones, more than 90% of them singletons. The data stem from a study of T cell responses to AZD1222 COVID-19 vaccine. CDR3 size: 15 residues. The V end lost 5 bases, the J end lost 6 bases, and 17 bases lay between the germline ends. From germline, CDR1 is LNHDA and CDR2 SQIVND (reference sequence). This clonotype was obtained from an adult in good health. The specimen comprised peripheral blood, sampled on day 0 of AZD1222 vaccination. The chain carries TRBV19 and TRBJ2-1; tentatively, D is TRBD1 (5 bases). The CDR3 DNA is TGTGCCAGTAGTCCCCGACGTCAGGGCGGCAATGAGCAGTTCTTC. The encoded protein is CASSPRRQGGNEQFF.